Listed below are T cell receptor beta chains from one sample, sequenced in a study of Graves' ophthalmopathy and Graves' hyperthyroidism. TCRdb ran MiXCR on the multiplex PCR reads and lists one entry per CDR3 protein. This sample has some 750,000 distinct CDR3 sequences, with 35% to 50% found just once. Sequences were obtained from peripheral blood. The source of these receptors is an adult man with Graves' ophthalmopathy. Each CDR3 is given with its conserved first and last residue. A D gene is named only where the DNA matches it firmly. Size is omitted from some rows. Given values are once, few, many or a class for expanded clones.

DNA	CDR3	size	V	J	D
TGCAGTGCTAGGAGGACAGGGTATTCTTCCTACGAGCAGTACTTC	CSARRTGYSSYEQYF	few	TRBV20-1	TRBJ2-7	TRBD1
TGTGCCAGCAGCCCGGTGGGGGGCAGGAGAAATCAGCCCCAGCATTTT	CASSPVGGRRNQPQHF	once	TRBV6-6	TRBJ1-5	-
TGTGCCAGCAAGCAGGCAACTAATGAAAAACTGTTTTTT	CASKQATNEKLFF	-	TRBV6-6	TRBJ1-4	-
TGTGCCAGCAGCTTACGACAGGCGAACACTGAAGCTTTCTTT	CASSLRQANTEAFF	many	TRBV7-2	TRBJ1-1	-
TGCAGTGCTCATGCCGGGACAGGGGGCGTAAGCGGGTATTTCTACACCTTC	CSAHAGTGGVSGYFYTF	-	TRBV20-1	TRBJ1-2	TRBD1
TGCAGTGCAAGTACGCCGGGACAGGGTGCCGGGGAGCTGTTTTTT	CSASTPGQGAGELFF	-	TRBV20-1	TRBJ2-2	TRBD1
TGTGCCAGCAGCTTGGGGGCTGACGGGGGCTACACCTTC	CASSLGADGGYTF	once	TRBV5-4	TRBJ1-2	-
TGTGCCAGCAGAGAGGTGACAGGGTTGGGCTATGGCTACACCTTC	CASREVTGLGYGYTF	-	TRBV25-1	TRBJ1-2	TRBD1
TGTGCCAGCAGGTCCAACGGGCAGGGTATACGCGGCTACACCTTC	CASRSNGQGIRGYTF	once	TRBV6-1	TRBJ1-2	-
TGTGCCAGCAGCCACGCCCCATTCCGGACAGGTAGGAACACTGAAGCTTTCTTT	CASSHAPFRTGRNTEAFF	-	TRBV7-8	TRBJ1-1	TRBD1